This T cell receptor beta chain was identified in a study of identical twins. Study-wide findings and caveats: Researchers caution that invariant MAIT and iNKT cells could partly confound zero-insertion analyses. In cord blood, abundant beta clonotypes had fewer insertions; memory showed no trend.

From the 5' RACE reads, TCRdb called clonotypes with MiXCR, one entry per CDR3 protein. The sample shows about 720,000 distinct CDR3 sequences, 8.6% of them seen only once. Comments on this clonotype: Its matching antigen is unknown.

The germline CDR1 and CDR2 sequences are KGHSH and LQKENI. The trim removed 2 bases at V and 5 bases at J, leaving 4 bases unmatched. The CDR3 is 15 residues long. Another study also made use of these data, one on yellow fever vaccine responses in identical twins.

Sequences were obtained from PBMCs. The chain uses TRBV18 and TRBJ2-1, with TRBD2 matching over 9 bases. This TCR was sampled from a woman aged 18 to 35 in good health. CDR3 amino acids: CASSPRGTSNNEQFF. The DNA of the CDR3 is TGTGCCAGCTCACCAAGAGGGACTAGCAACAATGAGCAGTTCTTC.